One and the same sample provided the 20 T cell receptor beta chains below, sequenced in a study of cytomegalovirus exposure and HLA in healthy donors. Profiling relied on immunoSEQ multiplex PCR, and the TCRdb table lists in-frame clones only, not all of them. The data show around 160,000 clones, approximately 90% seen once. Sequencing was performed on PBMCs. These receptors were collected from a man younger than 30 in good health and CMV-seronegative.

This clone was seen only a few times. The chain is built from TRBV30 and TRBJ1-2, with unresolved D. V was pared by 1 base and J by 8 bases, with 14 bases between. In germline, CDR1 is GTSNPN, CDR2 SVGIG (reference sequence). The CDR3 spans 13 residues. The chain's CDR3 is CAWSAVGSGGYTF. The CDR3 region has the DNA TGTGCCTGGAGTGCTGTAGGGAGTGGGGGCTACACCTTC.

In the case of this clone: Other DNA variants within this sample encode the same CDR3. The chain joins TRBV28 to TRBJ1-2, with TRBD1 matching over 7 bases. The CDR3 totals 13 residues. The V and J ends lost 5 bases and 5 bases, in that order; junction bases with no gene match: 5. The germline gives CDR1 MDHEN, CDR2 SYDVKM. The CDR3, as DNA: TGTGCCAGCAGTAGGGACAGAGGGTATGGCTACACCTTC. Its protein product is CASSRDRGYGYTF.

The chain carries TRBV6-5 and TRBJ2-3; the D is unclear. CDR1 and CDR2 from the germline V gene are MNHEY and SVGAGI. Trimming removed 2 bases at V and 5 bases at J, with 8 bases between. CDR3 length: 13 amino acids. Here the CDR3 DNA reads TGTGCCAGCAGTTACGGAGAAGAAGATACGCAGTATTTT. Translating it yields CASSYGEEDTQYF.

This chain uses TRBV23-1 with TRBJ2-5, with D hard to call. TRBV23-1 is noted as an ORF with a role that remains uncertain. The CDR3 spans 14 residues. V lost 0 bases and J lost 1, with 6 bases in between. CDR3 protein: CASSQSQIQETQYF. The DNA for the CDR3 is TGCGCCAGCAGTCAATCACAGATCCAAGAGACCCAGTACTTC.

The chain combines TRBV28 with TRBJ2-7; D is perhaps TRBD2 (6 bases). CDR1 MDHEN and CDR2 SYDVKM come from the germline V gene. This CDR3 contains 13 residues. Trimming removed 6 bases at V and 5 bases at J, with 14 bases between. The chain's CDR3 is CASRDGTSNEQYF. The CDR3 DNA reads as TGTGCCAGCAGGGATGGGACTTCCAACGAGCAGTACTTC.

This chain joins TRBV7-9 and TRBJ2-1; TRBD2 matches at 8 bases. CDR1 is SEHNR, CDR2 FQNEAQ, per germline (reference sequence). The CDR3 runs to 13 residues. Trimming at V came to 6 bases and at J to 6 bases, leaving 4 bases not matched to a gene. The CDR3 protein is CASRGLAPNEQFF. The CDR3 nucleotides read TGTGCCAGCAGAGGACTAGCCCCCAATGAGCAGTTCTTC.

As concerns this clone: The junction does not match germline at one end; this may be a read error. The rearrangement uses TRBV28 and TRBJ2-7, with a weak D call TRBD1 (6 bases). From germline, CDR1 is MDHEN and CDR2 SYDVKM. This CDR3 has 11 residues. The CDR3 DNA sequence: TGTGCCAGCAGGGGATCCGGGACAATTGACTTC. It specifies CASRGSGTIDF.

The CDR3 loop reads CASSSEPGQNPYEQYF. The DNA for the CDR3 is TGTGCCAGCAGCTCAGAACCGGGACAGAACCCCTACGAGCAGTACTTC. This chain connects TRBV11-2 to TRBJ2-7; 7 nucleotides align to TRBD1. CDR1 and CDR2 (germline): SGHAT, FQNNGV. The CDR3 is 16 amino acids. Trimming at V came to 4 bases and at J to 2 bases, leaving 11 bases not matched to a gene.

The CDR3 DNA reads as TGTGCCAGCATAAAGGGGTGGGGTGGTCAGCCCCAGCATTTT. Translated: CASIKGWGGQPQHF. The chain links TRBV28 to TRBJ1-5; maybe TRBD1 (5 bases). Germline assignment: CDR1 MDHEN and CDR2 SYDVKM. V was trimmed by 7 bases and J by 6 bases, leaving 16 bases between them. CDR3 length: 14 residues.

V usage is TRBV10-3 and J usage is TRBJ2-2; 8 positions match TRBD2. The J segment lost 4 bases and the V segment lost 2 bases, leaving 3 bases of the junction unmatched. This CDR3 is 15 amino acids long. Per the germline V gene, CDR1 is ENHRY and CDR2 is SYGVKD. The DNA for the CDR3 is TGTGCCATCAGTGAGCCGACTAGCGTCACCGGGGAGCTGTTTTTT. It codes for CAISEPTSVTGELFF.

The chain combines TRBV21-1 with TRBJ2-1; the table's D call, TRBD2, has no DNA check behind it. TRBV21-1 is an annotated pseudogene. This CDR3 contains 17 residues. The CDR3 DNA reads TGTGCCAGCAGCACCTTCAAGACTAGCCGCTCTCACAATGAGCAGTTCTTC. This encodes CASSTFKTSRSHNEQFF.

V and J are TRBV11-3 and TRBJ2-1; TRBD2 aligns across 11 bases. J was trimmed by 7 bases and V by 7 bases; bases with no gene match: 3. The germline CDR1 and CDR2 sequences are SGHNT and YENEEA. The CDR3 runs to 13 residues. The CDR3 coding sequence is TGTGCCAGCACCACTAGCGGGAGTAATGAGCAGTTCTTC. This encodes CASTTSGSNEQFF.

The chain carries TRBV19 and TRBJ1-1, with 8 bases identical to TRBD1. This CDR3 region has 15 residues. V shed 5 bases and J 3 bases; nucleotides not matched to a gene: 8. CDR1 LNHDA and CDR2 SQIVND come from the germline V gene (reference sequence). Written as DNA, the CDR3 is TGTGCCAGTAGTCCGACAAACAGGGGGGACACTGAAGCTTTCTTT. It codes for CASSPTNRGDTEAFF.

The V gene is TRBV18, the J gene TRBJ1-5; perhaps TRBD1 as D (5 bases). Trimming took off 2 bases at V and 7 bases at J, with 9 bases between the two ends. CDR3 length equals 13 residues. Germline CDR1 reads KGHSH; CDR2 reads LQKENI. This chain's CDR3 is CASSPGADQPQHF. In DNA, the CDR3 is TGTGCCAGCTCACCAGGGGCTGACCAGCCCCAGCATTTT. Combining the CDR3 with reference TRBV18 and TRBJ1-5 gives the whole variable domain NAGVMQNPRHLVRRRGQEARLRCSPMKGHSHVYWYRQLPEEGLKFMVYLQKENIIDESGMPKERFSAEFPKEGPSILRIQQVVRGDSAAYFCASSPGADQPQHFGDGTRLSIL.

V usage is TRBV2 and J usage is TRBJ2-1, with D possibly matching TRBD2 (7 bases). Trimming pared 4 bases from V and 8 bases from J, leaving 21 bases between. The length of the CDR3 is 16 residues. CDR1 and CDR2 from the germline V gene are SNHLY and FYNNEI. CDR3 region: CASSVWGRGGGYEQFF. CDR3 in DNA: TGTGCCAGCAGTGTTTGGGGCCGGGGAGGGGGTTATGAGCAGTTCTTC.

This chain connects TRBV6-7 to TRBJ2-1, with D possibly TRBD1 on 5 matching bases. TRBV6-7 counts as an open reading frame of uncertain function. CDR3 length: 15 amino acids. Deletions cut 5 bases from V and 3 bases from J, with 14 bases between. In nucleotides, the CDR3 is TGTGCCAGCAGTGAGACCAGGGTACTCTACAATGAGCAGTTCTTC. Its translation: CASSETRVLYNEQFF.

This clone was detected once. The CDR3 region has the DNA TGTGCTAGTGGCCAACCAGGACTAGCGGGGGGTAACCAAGAGACCCAGTACTTC. Its translation: CASGQPGLAGGNQETQYF. The chain recombines TRBV12-5 with TRBJ2-5, with 14 bases aligning to TRBD2. V was pared by 6 bases and J by 0 bases, with 9 bases of the junction left unmatched. The CDR3 totals 18 residues. The germline V gene encodes CDR1 LGHNT and CDR2 FRNRAP.

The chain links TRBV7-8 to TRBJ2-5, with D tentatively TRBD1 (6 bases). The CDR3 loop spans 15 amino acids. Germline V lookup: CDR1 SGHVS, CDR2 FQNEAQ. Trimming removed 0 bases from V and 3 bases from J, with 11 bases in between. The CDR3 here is CASSLALDRKETQYF. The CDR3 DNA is TGTGCCAGCAGCTTAGCCCTTGACAGGAAAGAGACCCAGTACTTC. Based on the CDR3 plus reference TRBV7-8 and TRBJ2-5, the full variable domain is GAGVSQSPRYKVAKRGQDVALRCDPISGHVSLFWYQQALGQGPEFLTYFQNEAQLDKSGLPSDRFFAERPEGSVSTLKIQRTQQEDSAVYLCASSLALDRKETQYFGPGTRLLVL.

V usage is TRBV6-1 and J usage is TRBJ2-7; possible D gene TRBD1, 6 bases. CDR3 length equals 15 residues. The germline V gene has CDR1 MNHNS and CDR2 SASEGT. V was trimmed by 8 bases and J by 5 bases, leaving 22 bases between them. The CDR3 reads CASSDRAGQSHEQYV. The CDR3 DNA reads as TGTGCCAGCTCGGACCGAGCTGGACAGTCACACGAGCAGTACGTC.

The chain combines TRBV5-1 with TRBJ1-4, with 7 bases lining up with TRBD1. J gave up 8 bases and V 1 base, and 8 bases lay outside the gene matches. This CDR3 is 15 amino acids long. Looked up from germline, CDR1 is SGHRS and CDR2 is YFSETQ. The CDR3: CASSLRGPLGEKLFF. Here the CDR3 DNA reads TGCGCCAGCAGCTTGAGGGGGCCCCTGGGGGAAAAACTGTTTTTT.